This passage covers 14 T cell receptor beta chains from one sample sequenced in a study of technical replicates of blood from several donors. Sequencing was performed with immunoSEQ multiplex PCR; in TCRdb, only in-frame clones are kept and a portion is missing. Among 70,000 or so clones listed, 80% to 90% were seen once. Sequencing was done on a sample of PBMCs. The receptor source for this set is a human donor in good health. Some clones in this sample may be carry-over from other donors' samples.

The chain links TRBV6-6 to TRBJ2-3; D is uncertain. From germline, CDR1 is MNHNY and CDR2 SVGAGI (reference sequence). Between the trimmed V and J ends, which lost 9 bases and 0 bases, there was a span of 7 bases. The CDR3 spans 12 residues. In DNA form, the CDR3 reads TGTGCCAGTACCGGTAGCACAGATACGCAGTATTTT. Amino acids: CASTGSTDTQYF.

This chain links TRBV27 with TRBJ2-2; possibly TRBD1 for D (6 bases). Germline V gene sequence: CDR1 MNHEY, CDR2 SMNVEV (reference sequence). The germline V and J ends were trimmed by 5 bases and 5 bases, with 21 bases remaining between them. The CDR3 runs 17 residues. This CDR3 reads CASSLTGTLAWTGELFF. For the CDR3, the DNA is TGTGCCAGCAGTCTTACCGGGACACTTGCTTGGACCGGGGAGCTGTTTTTT.

This sequence joins TRBV6-1 and TRBJ1-2, with D possibly matching TRBD1 (6 bases). Germline V gives CDR1 MNHNS, CDR2 SASEGT. The CDR3 is 12 amino acids. V was cut by 2 bases and J by 8 bases, with 9 bases left in between. This CDR3 reads CASSEYQGGYTF. The CDR3 region has the DNA TGTGCCAGCAGTGAATACCAGGGGGGCTACACCTTC.

The chain carries TRBV18 and TRBJ2-7, with 8 bases aligning to TRBD1. Trimming cost V 3 bases and J 0 bases; bases outside gene matches: 10. Germline V gene sequence: CDR1 KGHSH, CDR2 LQKENI. The CDR3 covers 17 residues. The CDR3 sequence is CASSPLDRATVSYEQYF. CDR3 nucleotides: TGTGCCAGCTCACCCCTGGACAGGGCGACGGTCTCCTACGAGCAGTACTTC.

The J gene is TRBJ2-1, the V gene TRBV19; perhaps TRBD1 as D (5 bases). V was trimmed by 3 bases and J by 8 bases, leaving 8 bases between them. CDR3 length: 12 residues. CDR1 is LNHDA and CDR2 is SQIVND in the germline V gene (reference sequence). The CDR3 loop reads CASSIQGHEQFF. In nucleotides, the CDR3 is TGTGCCAGTAGTATTCAGGGCCATGAGCAGTTCTTC.

This clone occurred once. CDR3 amino acids: CASSLALRTRVAQYF. The CDR3 DNA reads as TGTGCCAGCAGCTTAGCGTTGCGGACAAGAGTGGCCCAGTACTTC. The chain combines TRBV7-6 with TRBJ2-5; D perhaps matches TRBD1 (5 bases). CDR3 size: 15 residues. V lost 0 bases to trimming and J lost 9 bases, with 17 bases between them. Germline assignment: CDR1 SGHVS and CDR2 FNYEAQ.

V is TRBV6-1 and J is TRBJ2-1, with D possibly being TRBD1 (5 bases). Germline-derived CDR1 and CDR2 are MNHNS and SASEGT. Deletions cut 4 bases from V and 6 bases from J, with 16 bases between. The CDR3 length is 15 residues. The CDR3 DNA follows: TGTGCCAGCAGTGTTCAGGGCCACTATGGCAATGAGCAGTTCTTC. Translating gives CASSVQGHYGNEQFF.

The CDR3 region is CASSSGQGQKLFF. In DNA, the CDR3 is TGTGCCAGCAGCTCCGGACAGGGCCAAAAACTGTTTTTT. This chain uses TRBV7-2 with TRBJ1-4; 8 bases are shared with TRBD1. Germline-derived CDR1 and CDR2 are SGHTA and FQGNSA. CDR3 size: 13 residues. V gave up 4 bases and J gave up 9 bases; unmatched junction bases: 4.

The chain employs TRBV9 and TRBJ2-7, with 11 bases lining up with TRBD2. The CDR3 sequence is 14 residues long. Germline V gives CDR1 SGDLS, CDR2 YYNGEE. Trimming cost V 6 bases and J 3 bases; bases outside gene matches: 5. DNA of the CDR3: TGTGCCAGCACCACTAGCGGGGGAAGCTACGAGCAGTACTTC. Protein product: CASTTSGGSYEQYF.

This clone occurred once. The rearrangement uses TRBV16 and TRBJ2-7; TRBD1 matches 8 bases. CDR1 is KGHSY, CDR2 FQNENV, per germline. Trimming cost V 5 bases and J 6 bases; bases outside gene matches: 3. There are 12 residues in the CDR3. CDR3 loop: CASSSGQGEQYF. In nucleotides, the CDR3 is TGTGCCAGCAGCTCTGGACAGGGCGAGCAGTACTTC.

The genes are TRBV19 and TRBJ1-1; D gene unclear. V lost 6 bases and J lost 0, with 11 bases in between. CDR3 length: 14 residues. The germline gives CDR1 LNHDA, CDR2 SQIVND (reference sequence). CDR3 residues: CASRDGGLNTEAFF. The CDR3 DNA is TGTGCCAGTAGGGACGGAGGTCTGAACACTGAAGCTTTCTTT.

This chain connects TRBV7-8 to TRBJ1-4, with 10 bases identical to TRBD1. The CDR3 is made up of 13 amino acids. J gave up 10 bases and V 5 bases, and 4 bases lay outside the gene matches. From germline, CDR1 is SGHVS and CDR2 FQNEAQ. The CDR3 loop reads CASSSRTGGKLFF. CDR3 DNA: TGTGCCAGCAGCAGTAGGACAGGGGGAAAACTGTTTTTT. Full variable domain (missing parts from reference TRBV7-8 and TRBJ1-4): GAGVSQSPRYKVAKRGQDVALRCDPISGHVSLFWYQQALGQGPEFLTYFQNEAQLDKSGLPSDRFFAERPEGSVSTLKIQRTQQEDSAVYLCASSSRTGGKLFFGSGTQLSVL.

This rearrangement joins TRBV19 to TRBJ1-1; D is ambiguous. The V and J ends lost 5 bases and 0 bases respectively, with 13 bases between them. The CDR3 loop spans 15 amino acids. Looked up from germline, CDR1 is LNHDA and CDR2 is SQIVND (reference sequence). In nucleotides, the CDR3 is TGTGCCAGTAGTGCTTGGGAGTCCTTGAACACTGAAGCTTTCTTT. The encoded protein is CASSAWESLNTEAFF.

This chain connects TRBV6-5 to TRBJ2-7; TRBD1 might be the D (5 bases). V gave up 6 bases and J gave up 0 bases, with 9 bases separating them. Per germline, CDR1 MNHEY and CDR2 SVGAGI. The CDR3 contains 13 residues. This CDR3 is CASRGANSYEQYF. In nucleotides, the CDR3 is TGTGCCAGCAGAGGGGCGAACTCCTACGAGCAGTACTTC.